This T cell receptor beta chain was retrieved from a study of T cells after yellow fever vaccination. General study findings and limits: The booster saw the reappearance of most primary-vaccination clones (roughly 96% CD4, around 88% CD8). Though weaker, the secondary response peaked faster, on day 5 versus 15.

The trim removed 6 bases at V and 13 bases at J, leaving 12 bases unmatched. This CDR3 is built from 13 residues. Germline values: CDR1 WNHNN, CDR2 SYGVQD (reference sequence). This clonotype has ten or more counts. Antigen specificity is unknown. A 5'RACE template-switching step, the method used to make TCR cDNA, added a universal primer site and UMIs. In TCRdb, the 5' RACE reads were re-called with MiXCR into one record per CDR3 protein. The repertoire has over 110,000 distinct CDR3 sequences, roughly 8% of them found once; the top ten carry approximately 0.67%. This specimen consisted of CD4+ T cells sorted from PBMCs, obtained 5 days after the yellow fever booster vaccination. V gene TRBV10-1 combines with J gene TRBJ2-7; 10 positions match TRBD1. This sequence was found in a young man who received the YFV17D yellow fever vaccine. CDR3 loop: CASSRDRGLREYF. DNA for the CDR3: TGCGCCAGCAGCCGGGACAGGGGTCTGCGGGAATACTTC.